The rows below give T cell receptor beta chains drawn from one sample of a study of T cells after yellow fever vaccination. MiXCR, run by TCRdb on the 5' RACE reads, gives a single entry per CDR3 protein. This table holds 150,000 to 200,000 distinct CDR3 sequences, 5.5% to 7.5% found once. The source was CD4+ T cells sorted from PBMCs, collected on the day of the first yellow fever vaccination. The receptor set was obtained from a man younger than 35 who received the YFV17D yellow fever vaccine. The CDR3 runs from the conserved cysteine through the conserved F or W. The order of the fields is D gene, J gene, clone size, V gene, CDR3 DNA, CDR3 protein. A D gene is named only where the DNA matches it firmly. Clone size is given for some rows only: seen once, a few or many times, or a class if the clone is expanded.

.	TRBJ2-3	many	TRBV7-9	TGTGCCAGCAGCTCCACGAGAGACACAGATACGCAGTATTTT	CASSSTRDTDTQYF
TRBD1	TRBJ2-6	many	TRBV5-1	TGCGCCAGCAGCTGGGGGACAGGGTTCTCGCAGGCTGGGGCCAACGTCCTGACTTTC	CASSWGTGFSQAGANVLTF
TRBD2	TRBJ2-7	.	TRBV27	TGTGCCAGCCAGGAAAGTAGCGGGGGCTTCTACGAGCAGTACTTC	CASQESSGGFYEQYF
TRBD1	TRBJ1-2	.	TRBV7-2	TGTGCCAGCAGCGTATCCAGGGGGCCTGACTATGGCTACACCTTC	CASSVSRGPDYGYTF
.	TRBJ1-4	few	TRBV5-5	TGTGCCAGCAGCTTGGTAGCGCGGGAGGGAAAACTGTTTTTT	CASSLVAREGKLFF
TRBD1	TRBJ1-6	many	TRBV5-1	TGCGCCAGCAGGCCGAGGGACAGCGCCTATAATTCACCCCTCCACTTT	CASRPRDSAYNSPLHF
TRBD2	TRBJ2-5	many	TRBV28	TGTGCCAGCAGCAAAGCGGGGGGCTCACGGGAGACCCAGTACTTC	CASSKAGGSRETQYF
.	TRBJ2-2	few	TRBV11-2	TGTGCCATCGGGGGAGGAACCGGGGAGCTGTTTTTT	CAIGGGTGELFF
.	TRBJ2-7	many	TRBV14	TGTGCCAGCAGCCAAGATCTCTCGTACTCCTACGAGCAGTACTTC	CASSQDLSYSYEQYF
.	TRBJ1-1	few	TRBV7-9	TGTGCCAGCAGCTTTTCGCAAGCGGGGCGGACTGAAGCTTTCTTT	CASSFSQAGRTEAFF
TRBD1	TRBJ2-3	many	TRBV29-1	TGCAGCGCTGACAGGGACCGCACAGATACGCAGTATTTT	CSADRDRTDTQYF
.	TRBJ2-3	.	TRBV7-8	TGTGCCAGCAGCCCAGGAGACTACACAGATACGCAGTATTTT	CASSPGDYTDTQYF
.	TRBJ1-5	.	TRBV19	TGTGCCAGTAGTCACCAGTTTGGCAATCAGCCCCAGCATTTT	CASSHQFGNQPQHF
.	TRBJ2-2	.	TRBV20-1	TGCAGTGCCACGGAAGGGATCGGCGGGGAGCTGTTTTTT	CSATEGIGGELFF
.	TRBJ1-5	many	TRBV20-1	TGCAGTGCTAGTTCTGGTGTTAGCAATCAGCCCCAGCATTTT	CSASSGVSNQPQHF
TRBD2	TRBJ2-5	few	TRBV20-1	TGCAGTGCTAGAGAGGGGACTAGCGGGGGAACGCAAGAGACCCAGTACTTC	CSAREGTSGGTQETQYF
.	TRBJ2-5	many	TRBV5-1	TGCGCCAGCAGCTTGGAGCAGGGAAGGGAGACCCAGTACTTC	CASSLEQGRETQYF